This record concerns one TCR beta chain sequence. Its antigen is undetermined. The CDR3 sequence is 15 residues long. CDR1 and CDR2 from the germline V gene are SGDLS and YYNGEE. V lost 0 bases and J lost 7, with 11 bases in between. PCR involved 60 Vbeta and 13 Jbeta primers. Sequencing was performed with immunoSEQ multiplex PCR; in TCRdb, only in-frame clones are kept and a portion is missing. The sample shows 55,000 to 80,000 clones, almost 85% of them seen only once. The data belong to a study of cytomegalovirus exposure and HLA in healthy donors. General observations from the study: It was reported that TCR beta sequences correctly inferred the HLA-A and HLA-B alleles for most subjects. A few of the chains that were CMV-associated were confirmed in vitro to be specific for CMV antigens.

V and J are TRBV9 and TRBJ1-6; D is possibly TRBD1 (5 bases). The sample taken for sequencing was PBMCs. The receptor was derived from a man aged 18 to 30 in good health and CMV-seronegative. CDR3 DNA: TGTGCCAGCAGCGTAGCGAAGGGGCCCAATTCACCCCTCCACTTT. Translated, it gives CASSVAKGPNSPLHF.